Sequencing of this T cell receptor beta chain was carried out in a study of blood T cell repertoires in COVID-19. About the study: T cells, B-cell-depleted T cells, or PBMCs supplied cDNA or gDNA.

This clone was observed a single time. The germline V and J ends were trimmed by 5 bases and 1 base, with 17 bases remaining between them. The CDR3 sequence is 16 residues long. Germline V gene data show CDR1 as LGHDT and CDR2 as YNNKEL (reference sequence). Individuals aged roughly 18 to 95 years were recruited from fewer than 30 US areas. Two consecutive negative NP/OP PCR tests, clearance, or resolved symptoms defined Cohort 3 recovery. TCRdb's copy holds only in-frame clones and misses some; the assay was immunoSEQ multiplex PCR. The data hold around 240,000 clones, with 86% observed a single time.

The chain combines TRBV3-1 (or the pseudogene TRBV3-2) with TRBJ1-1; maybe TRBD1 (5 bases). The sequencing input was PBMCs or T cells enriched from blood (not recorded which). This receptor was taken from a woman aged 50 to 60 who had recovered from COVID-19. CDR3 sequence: CASSYRPGERNTEAFF. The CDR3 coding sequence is TGTGCCAGCAGCTACCGCCCGGGGGAGAGGAACACTGAAGCTTTCTTT.